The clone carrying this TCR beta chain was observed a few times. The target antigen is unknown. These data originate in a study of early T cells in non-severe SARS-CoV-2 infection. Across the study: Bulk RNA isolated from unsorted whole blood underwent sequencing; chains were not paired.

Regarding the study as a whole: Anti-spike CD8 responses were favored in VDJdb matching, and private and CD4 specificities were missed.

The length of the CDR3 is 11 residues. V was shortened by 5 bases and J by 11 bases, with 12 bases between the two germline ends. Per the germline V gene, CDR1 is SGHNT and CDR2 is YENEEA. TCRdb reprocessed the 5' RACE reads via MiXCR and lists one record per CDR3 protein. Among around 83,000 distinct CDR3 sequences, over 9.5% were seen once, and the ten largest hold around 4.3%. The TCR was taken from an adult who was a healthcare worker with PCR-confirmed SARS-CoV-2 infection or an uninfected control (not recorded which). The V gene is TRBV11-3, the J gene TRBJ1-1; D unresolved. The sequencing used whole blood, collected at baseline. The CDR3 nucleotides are TGTGCCAGCAGCGGCGGTTATAATGCTTTCTTT. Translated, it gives CASSGGYNAFF.